This T cell receptor (beta chain) was recovered during a study of shared clonotypes between healthy human individuals. Replicate PCRs for sorted subsets used 200 to 250 ng DNA; this equaled about 30,000 T cell genomes. Assay used: immunoSEQ multiplex PCR; TCRdb lists only in-frame clones, some missing. Of some 2 million clones in the sample, about 95% are singletons; the top ten hold 0.1% to 0.15%. CDR1 and CDR2 (germline): MGHRA, YSYEKL. J lost 0 bases, V lost 1 base, and 3 bases had no gene match. CDR3 length: 18 amino acids. This chain joins TRBV4-1 and TRBJ2-2; TRBD2 aligns across 12 bases. The clonotype was recovered from a man younger than 35 in good health. The material sequenced was naive CD4+ T cells sorted from blood. Regarding subset: CD45RA+ positively selected. Here the CDR3 DNA reads TGCGCCAGCAGCCAAGGACTAGCGGGGGCGGCGAACACCGGGGAGCTGTTTTTT. Encoded protein: CASSQGLAGAANTGELFF.